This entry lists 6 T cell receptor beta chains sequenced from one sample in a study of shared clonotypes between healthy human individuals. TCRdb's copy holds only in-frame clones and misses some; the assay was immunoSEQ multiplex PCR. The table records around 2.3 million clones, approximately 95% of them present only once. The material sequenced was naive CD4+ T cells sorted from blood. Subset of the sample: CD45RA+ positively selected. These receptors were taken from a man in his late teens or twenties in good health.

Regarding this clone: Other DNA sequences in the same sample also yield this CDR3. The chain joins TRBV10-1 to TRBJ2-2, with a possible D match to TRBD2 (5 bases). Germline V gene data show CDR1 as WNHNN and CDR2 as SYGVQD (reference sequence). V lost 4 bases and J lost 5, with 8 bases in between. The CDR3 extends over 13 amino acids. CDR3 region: CASSARVTGELFF. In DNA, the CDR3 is TGCGCCAGCAGTGCGAGGGTGACCGGGGAGCTGTTTTTT.

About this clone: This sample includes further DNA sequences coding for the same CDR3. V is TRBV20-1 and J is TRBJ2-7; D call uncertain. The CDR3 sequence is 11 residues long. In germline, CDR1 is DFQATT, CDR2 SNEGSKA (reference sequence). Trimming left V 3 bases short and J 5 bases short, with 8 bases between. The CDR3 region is CSASLRDEQYF. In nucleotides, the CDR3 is TGCAGTGCTAGCCTCCGGGACGAGCAGTACTTC.

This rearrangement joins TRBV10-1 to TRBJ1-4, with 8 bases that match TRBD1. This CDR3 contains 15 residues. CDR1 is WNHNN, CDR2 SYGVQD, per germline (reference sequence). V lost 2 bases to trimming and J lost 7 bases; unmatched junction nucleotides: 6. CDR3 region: CASSEGQGGREKLFF. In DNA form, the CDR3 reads TGCGCCAGCAGTGAGGGACAGGGTGGCCGTGAAAAACTGTTTTTT.

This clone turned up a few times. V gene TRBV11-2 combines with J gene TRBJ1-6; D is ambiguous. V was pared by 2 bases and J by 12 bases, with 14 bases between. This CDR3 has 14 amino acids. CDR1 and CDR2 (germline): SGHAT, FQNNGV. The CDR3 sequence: CASSLRVPKLPLHF. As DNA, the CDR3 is TGTGCCAGCAGCTTACGAGTCCCGAAGCTACCCCTCCACTTT.

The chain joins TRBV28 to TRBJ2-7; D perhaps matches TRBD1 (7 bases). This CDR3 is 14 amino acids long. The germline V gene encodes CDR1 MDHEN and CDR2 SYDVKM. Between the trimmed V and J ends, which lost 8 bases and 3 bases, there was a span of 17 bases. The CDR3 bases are TGTGCCAGCGAGGGGGCAGGGGGAGGCTACGAGCAGTACTTC. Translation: CASEGAGGGYEQYF.

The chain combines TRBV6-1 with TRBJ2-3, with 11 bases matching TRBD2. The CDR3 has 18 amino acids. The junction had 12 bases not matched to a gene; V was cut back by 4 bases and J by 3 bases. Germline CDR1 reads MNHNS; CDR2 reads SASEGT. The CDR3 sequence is CASSGSLAGGPSTDTQYF. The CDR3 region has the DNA TGTGCCAGCAGTGGCTCTTTAGCGGGAGGGCCATCAACAGATACGCAGTATTTT.